Each of the 10 T cell receptor beta chains below was sequenced from the same sample in a study of T cell changes during pregnancy in multiple sclerosis. The data were produced by immunoSEQ multiplex PCR, yet TCRdb's version contains in-frame clones alone and is incomplete. Of about 60,000 clones in the sample, roughly 90% are singletons; the top ten hold 0.85% to 0.9%. The sequences come from peripheral blood, collected before pregnancy. The source is a female donor with multiple sclerosis, enrolled in a pregnancy study.

The V gene is TRBV5-4, the J gene TRBJ2-1; D ambiguous. Germline V CDR1 and CDR2: SGHNT, YYREEE (reference sequence). V lost 4 bases and J 0 bases, leaving 11 bases between the germline ends. The CDR3 runs 15 residues. The CDR3 DNA sequence: TGTGCCAGCAGCATGGACCGGAGCTCCTACAATGAGCAGTTCTTC. Its translation: CASSMDRSSYNEQFF.

This rearrangement joins TRBV6-5 to TRBJ1-1, with 8 bases lining up with TRBD1. This CDR3 comprises 12 residues. V was clipped by 6 bases and J by 7 bases; unmatched bases: 4. Germline V gene sequence: CDR1 MNHEY, CDR2 SVGAGI. CDR3 bases: TGTGCCAGCAGCGGGACAGGTGATGAAGCTTTCTTT. Amino acids: CASSGTGDEAFF.

This chain links TRBV9 with TRBJ1-3, with 8 bases lining up with TRBD1. With 3 bases clipped from V and 4 bases from J, the junction kept 6 bases outside the gene matches. The CDR3 is 15 amino acids. The germline CDR1 and CDR2 sequences are SGDLS and YYNGEE. The CDR3 sequence: CASSAQGAGGNTIYF. The CDR3 DNA reads TGTGCCAGCAGCGCGCAGGGGGCTGGAGGAAACACCATATATTTT.

V and J are TRBV11-2 and TRBJ1-1, with 9 bases matching TRBD1. Germline V gene sequence: CDR1 SGHAT, CDR2 FQNNGV. This CDR3 contains 15 residues. Trimming at V came to 4 bases and at J to 4 bases, leaving 7 bases not matched to a gene. The CDR3 protein is CASSSGQGGSTEAFF. Here the CDR3 DNA reads TGTGCCAGCAGCTCGGGACAGGGAGGGAGCACTGAAGCTTTCTTT.

The V gene is TRBV7-2, the J gene TRBJ2-7; D is possibly TRBD2 (6 bases). The germline V and J ends were trimmed by 5 bases and 1 base, with 15 bases remaining between them. The CDR3 totals 15 residues. Per the germline V gene, CDR1 is SGHTA and CDR2 is FQGNSA. CDR3 nucleotide sequence: TGTGCCAGCAGCGCGGCGGGGTCTGGGTCCTACGAGCAGTACTTC. Protein product: CASSAAGSGSYEQYF.

V usage is TRBV5-1 and J usage is TRBJ1-1, with a weak D call TRBD1 (5 bases). The V end lost 0 bases, the J end lost 1 base, and 7 bases lay between the germline ends. Germline V lookup: CDR1 SGHRS, CDR2 YFSETQ. This CDR3 contains 14 residues. The CDR3 protein is CASSLDRTNTEAFF. CDR3 DNA sequence: TGCGCCAGCAGCTTGGACAGGACGAACACTGAAGCTTTCTTT.

The chain has TRBV18 and TRBJ2-1, with D possibly being TRBD2 (5 bases). Between the trimmed V and J ends, which lost 3 bases and 5 bases, there was a span of 17 bases. The CDR3 runs 16 residues. Germline V gene data show CDR1 as KGHSH and CDR2 as LQKENI. Here the CDR3 reads CASSPVNQVGNNEQFF. The CDR3 DNA follows: TGTGCCAGCTCACCCGTAAATCAGGTCGGGAACAATGAGCAGTTCTTC.

The chain links TRBV9 to TRBJ2-3; 7 bases map to TRBD2. This CDR3 spans 16 amino acids. J lost 0 bases, V lost 2 bases, and 6 bases had no gene match. Germline V gene lookup returns CDR1 SGDLS and CDR2 YYNGEE. The CDR3 loop is CASSVRLATSTDTQYF. CDR3 in DNA: TGTGCCAGCAGCGTGAGACTAGCAACTAGCACAGATACGCAGTATTTT.

The gene calls are TRBV19 and TRBJ1-2; D is uncertain. Germline V gene lookup returns CDR1 LNHDA and CDR2 SQIVND (reference sequence). V was pared by 8 bases and J by 7 bases, with 17 bases between. The CDR3 runs to 13 residues. The CDR3 loop is CASRAGRSIGYTF. The CDR3 DNA follows: TGTGCCAGTCGTGCGGGCAGGTCAATTGGCTACACCTTC.

The V call is TRBV6-4, the J call TRBJ2-5; 7 nucleotides match TRBD1. This CDR3 spans 15 amino acids. V gave up 4 bases and J gave up 1 base; unmatched junction bases: 6. Looked up from germline, CDR1 is MRHNA and CDR2 is SNTAGT. The CDR3 sequence is CASSVKAGGQETQYF. The CDR3 nucleotides are TGTGCCAGCAGTGTTAAGGCAGGGGGCCAAGAGACCCAGTACTTC.